This T cell receptor beta chain was found in a study of T cell changes during pregnancy in multiple sclerosis. Sequencing was performed with immunoSEQ multiplex PCR; in TCRdb, only in-frame clones are kept and a portion is missing. The profile shows roughly 40,000 clones, about 92% of them singletons. Germline lookup yields CDR1 SGHDT and CDR2 YYEEEE. The CDR3 loop spans 18 amino acids. Trimming removed 0 bases from V and 7 bases from J; junction bases left unmatched: 11. The V and J genes are TRBV5-6 and TRBJ2-1; the match to TRBD2 covers 12 bases. The sequencing used CD8+ T cells from peripheral blood mononuclear cells, collected in the first trimester of pregnancy. This receptor was taken from a female donor with multiple sclerosis, enrolled in a pregnancy study. In nucleotides, the CDR3 is TGTGCCAGCAGCTTGGGGACTAGCGGGACCGGCGGTGGGAATGAGCAGTTCTTC. Its protein product is CASSLGTSGTGGGNEQFF.